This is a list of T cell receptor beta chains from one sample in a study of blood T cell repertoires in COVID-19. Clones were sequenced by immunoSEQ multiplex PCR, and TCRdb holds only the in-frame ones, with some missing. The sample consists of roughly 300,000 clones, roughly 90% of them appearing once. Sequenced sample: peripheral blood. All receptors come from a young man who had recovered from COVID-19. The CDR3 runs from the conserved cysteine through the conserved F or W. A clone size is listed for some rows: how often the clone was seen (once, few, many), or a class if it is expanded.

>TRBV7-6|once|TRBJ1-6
CASSQRPGTGYSPLHF
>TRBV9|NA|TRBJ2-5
CASSPGGEVGPLETQYF
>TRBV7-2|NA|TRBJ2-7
CASSLSTGALYEQYF
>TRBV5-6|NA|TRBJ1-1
CASSPLGRPNTEAFF
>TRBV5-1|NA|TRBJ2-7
CASSLGGQAFYEQYF
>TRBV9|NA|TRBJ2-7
CASSASGQGGYEQYF
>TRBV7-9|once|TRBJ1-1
CASSLDWTGNTEAFF
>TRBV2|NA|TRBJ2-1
CASTPGGAHEQFF
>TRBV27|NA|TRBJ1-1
CASSPRLSSMNTEAFF
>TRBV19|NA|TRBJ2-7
CASSPGTSESYEQYF
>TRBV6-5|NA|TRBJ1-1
CASRLSVNTEAFF
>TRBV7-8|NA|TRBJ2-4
CASSLGRLGVKNIQYF
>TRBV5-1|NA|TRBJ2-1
CASSLGQGNNEQFF
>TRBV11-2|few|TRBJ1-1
CASSLHGGNTEAFF
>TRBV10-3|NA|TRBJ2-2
CAISLGGLGNTGELFF
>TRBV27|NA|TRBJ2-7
CASSLYGQGGEQYF
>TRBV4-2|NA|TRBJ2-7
CASSQTGTGVIEQYF
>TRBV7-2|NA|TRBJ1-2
CASSLVSNYGYTF
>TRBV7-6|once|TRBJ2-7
CASSLFPGTDPYEQYF
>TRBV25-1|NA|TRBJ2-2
CASSAANTGELFF
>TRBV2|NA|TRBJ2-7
CASSVLAGAGEQYF
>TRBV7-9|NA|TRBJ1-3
CASSPTNSGNTIYF
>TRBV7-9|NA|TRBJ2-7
CASSLDYPRSSYEQYF
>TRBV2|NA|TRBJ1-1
CASNELNTEAFF
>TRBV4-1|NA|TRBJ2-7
CASSLDRGGYEQYF
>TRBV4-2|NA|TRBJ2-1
CASSQDRSYNNEQFF
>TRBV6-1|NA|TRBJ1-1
CASSEWAGGTEAFF
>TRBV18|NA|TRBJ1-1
CASSPLGGANTEAFF